The following is a T cell receptor (beta chain) sequence with its context. The CDR3 sequence is 13 residues long. The germline V gene has CDR1 SNHLY and CDR2 FYNNEI. With 6 bases removed from V and 6 bases from J, the gap between germline ends came to 14 bases. In the original analysis: Amplification of reference gene primers was used by the study to estimate nucleated cell counts. Sequencing used immunoSEQ multiplex PCR; TCRdb keeps in-frame clones, though not all of them. V, J and clone size reflect that table, while D and trimming were determined from the DNA. The sample has approximately 300,000 clones, 80% to 90% seen once. The data are from a study of blood T cell repertoires in COVID-19. Study information: COVID-19 samples, acute and convalescent, were from the United States, Italy and Spain. Nucleic acid was either cDNA or gDNA, and it came from T cells, B-cell-depleted T cells, or PBMCs.

Sequenced sample: peripheral blood. The chain links TRBV2 to TRBJ1-2, with a weak D call TRBD1 (6 bases). This clonotype originated in a young man with acute or convalescent COVID-19. The CDR3 nucleotides read TGTGCCAGCAGATTACAGGGAATCGATGGCTACACCTTC. Translating gives CASRLQGIDGYTF.